One sample yielded the 13 T cell receptor beta chains listed below, sequenced in a study of blood T cell repertoires in COVID-19. Here immunoSEQ multiplex PCR was the method, and the copy in TCRdb shows in-frame clones only, minus some. The data show about 170,000 clones, with 65% to 90% seen just once and about 16% held by the top ten. Input material: PBMCs or T cells enriched from blood (not recorded which). Receptors were obtained from a man aged 50 to 60 who had recovered from COVID-19.

V usage is TRBV6-5 and J usage is TRBJ1-5, with 10 bases identical to TRBD1. J lost 2 bases, V lost 6 bases, and 4 bases had no gene match. The CDR3 is 15 amino acids. Per germline, CDR1 MNHEY and CDR2 SVGAGI. This chain's CDR3 is CASRSGTGGNQPQHF. CDR3 DNA: TGTGCCAGCAGGTCCGGGACAGGGGGCAATCAGCCCCAGCATTTT.

This sequence joins TRBV7-9 and TRBJ1-2; D is unresolved. Trimming shortened V by 4 bases and J by 4 bases, and 22 bases separated the two germline ends. The CDR3 totals 17 residues. The germline CDR1 and CDR2 sequences are SEHNR and FQNEAQ (reference sequence). CDR3 sequence: CASSSQLSVRGGYGYTF. CDR3 in DNA: TGTGCCAGCAGCTCCCAGCTTAGCGTACGGGGTGGCTATGGCTACACCTTC. Combining the CDR3 with reference TRBV7-9 and TRBJ1-2 gives the whole variable domain DTGVSQNPRHKITKRGQNVTFRCDPISEHNRLYWYRQTLGQGPEFLTYFQNEAQLEKSRLLSDRFSAERPKGSFSTLEIQRTEQGDSAMYLCASSSQLSVRGGYGYTFGSGTRLTVV.

The rearrangement joins TRBV6-5 to TRBJ1-2; D gene unclear. The CDR3 loop spans 13 amino acids. In germline, CDR1 is MNHEY, CDR2 SVGAGI. Trimming took 6 bases from V and 0 from J, leaving 8 bases between them. The CDR3 nucleotides read TGTGCCAGCAGACCACAGTCTAACTATGGCTACACCTTC. This sequence encodes CASRPQSNYGYTF.

V gene TRBV19 combines with J gene TRBJ2-7; D not resolved. Per the germline V gene, CDR1 is LNHDA and CDR2 is SQIVND (reference sequence). V lost 6 bases and J 4 bases, leaving 19 bases between the germline ends. The CDR3 runs 15 residues. CDR3 nucleotide sequence: TGTGCCAGTAGCCACCCCCCCACCGGTTTGTACGAGCAGTACTTC. Protein product: CASSHPPTGLYEQYF.

This clone is a singleton in its sample. This chain uses TRBV2 with TRBJ2-3; D perhaps matches TRBD1 (6 bases). Germline V gives CDR1 SNHLY, CDR2 FYNNEI. This CDR3 is built from 14 residues. Trimming removed 4 bases at V and 3 bases at J, with 11 bases between. This CDR3 is CASSGGRGTDTQYF. CDR3 DNA sequence: TGTGCCAGCAGTGGGGGCAGGGGTACAGATACGCAGTATTTT.

The chain couples TRBV28 to TRBJ1-5; TRBD1 agrees at 8 bases. This CDR3 contains 14 residues. With V trimmed by 5 bases and J by 5 bases, 5 bases remained unmatched. Germline V gives CDR1 MDHEN, CDR2 SYDVKM. This chain's CDR3 is CASSDRGNDQPQHF. In nucleotides, the CDR3 is TGTGCCAGCAGTGACAGGGGCAACGATCAGCCCCAGCATTTT.

The chain joins TRBV19 to TRBJ2-3; 10 positions match TRBD2. Germline V gives CDR1 LNHDA, CDR2 SQIVND (reference sequence). The CDR3 sequence is 16 residues long. Losses at the gene ends were 5 bases for V and 0 bases for J; bases not matched to a gene: 5. CDR3 DNA: TGTGCCAGTAGTTCTCGAGCGGGGGGGAGCACAGATACGCAGTATTTT. Its translation: CASSSRAGGSTDTQYF.

This clone was seen a single time. A single base separates this from a much larger clone, so it may be a read error. Other DNA variants within this sample encode the same CDR3. The CDR3: CASSLSVSNQPQHF. The CDR3 coding sequence is TGTGCCAGCAGTTTATCAGTGAGCAATCAGCCCCAGCATTTT. The chain carries TRBV28 and TRBJ1-5; D is ambiguous. Looked up from germline, CDR1 is MDHEN and CDR2 is SYDVKM. This CDR3 is 14 amino acids long. V lost 1 base, J lost 1 base, and 5 bases lay in between.

The chain carries TRBV27 and TRBJ1-1; 9 bases are a match to TRBD1. CDR1 and CDR2 from the germline V gene are MNHEY and SMNVEV (reference sequence). With V trimmed by 6 bases and J by 2 bases, 7 bases remained unmatched. This CDR3 is 15 amino acids long. In DNA form, the CDR3 reads TGTGCCAGCAGACGCCCACAGGGGGCCAACACTGAAGCTTTCTTT. This encodes CASRRPQGANTEAFF.

The V call is TRBV23-1, the J call TRBJ1-1; D uncertain. Being an ORF, TRBV23-1 has a function that is uncertain. This CDR3 has 12 amino acids. V lost 3 bases and J lost 1, with 3 bases in between. CDR3 loop: CASSHSNTEAFF. The CDR3 DNA reads TGCGCCAGCAGTCACTCGAACACTGAAGCTTTCTTT.

This clone came up a few times. The CDR3 DNA is TGTGCCAGCAGCACCGGGACAGGGGGTATCTATGGCTACACCTTC. It encodes CASSTGTGGIYGYTF. This chain uses TRBV11-2 with TRBJ1-2; 11 bases fit TRBD1. CDR3 length: 15 amino acids. Looked up from germline, CDR1 is SGHAT and CDR2 is FQNNGV. V was pared by 5 bases and J by 4 bases, with 6 bases of the junction left unmatched. The variable domain in full, with the rest retrieved from reference TRBV11-2 and TRBJ1-2, is EAGVAQSPRYKIIEKRQSVAFWCNPISGHATLYWYQQILGQGPKLLIQFQNNGVVDDSQLPKDRFSAERLKGVDSTLKIQPAKLEDSAVYLCASSTGTGGIYGYTFGSGTRLTVV.

This clone was counted only a few times. V gene TRBV6-5 combines with J gene TRBJ2-3; 9 positions match TRBD2. V gave up 6 bases and J gave up 2 bases; unmatched junction bases: 6. The CDR3 contains 15 residues. CDR1 is MNHEY, CDR2 SVGAGI, per germline. CDR3 amino acids: CASRSGGRITDTQYF. Written as DNA, the CDR3 is TGTGCCAGCAGGAGCGGGGGGAGAATCACAGATACGCAGTATTTT.

This clone was picked up a small number of times. The chain is built from TRBV2 and TRBJ1-5; no clear D gene. CDR1 and CDR2 from the germline V gene are SNHLY and FYNNEI. The CDR3 has 15 residues. Trimming removed 5 bases at V and 0 bases at J, with 11 bases between. The CDR3 DNA is TGTGCCAGCAGTTTACGTCAGAATAGCAATCAGCCCCAGCATTTT. Translating it yields CASSLRQNSNQPQHF.